This TCR beta chain was sequenced during a study of siplizumab effects on memory and regulatory T cells (dated by TCRdb to the late 2010s). In the study overall: The study examined how the anti-CD2 antibody siplizumab affects alloreactive T-cell subsets in allogeneic mixed lymphocyte reactions built from human PBMCs.

The study at large found these results: Siplizumab significantly lowered the cumulative frequency of alloreactive sequences that could be traced to unstimulated CD4+ memory T cells. About 75-95% of proliferating CD4+ or CD8+ clones could not be given a naive or memory phenotype. The suppressive function of proliferating Tregs from siplizumab cultures was not functionally confirmed. Of the alloreactive CD4+ clones that could be mapped, the Treg-derived share averaged almost 70% with siplizumab compared with 25% to 30% in control reactions. Unstimulated naive T cells appeared more diverse than memory T cells, and naive cells seemed to contribute substantially to the alloresponse. Because sequences at frequencies below about 10^-5 were poorly captured, only a minor fraction of alloreactive clones could be mapped back to unstimulated subsets.

Notes on this clone: This clone's antigen is unknown. No quality values exist for individual bases; no much larger clone is one base distant.

The CDR3 spans 13 residues, from the cysteine through the phenylalanine. Only CDR3 DNA is held: 39 bases, read in frame from base 1. The V and J ends are trimmed by 2 bases and 0 bases, leaving 6 bases between them. According to the germline V gene (reference sequence), CDR1 reads SGHNT and CDR2 reads YYREEE. Library creation used the immunoSEQ multiplex PCR assay. About 9.9 x 10^4 TCR templates per sample were assayed by the deep sequencing platform. Genomic DNA extracted from sorted T cells was used for TCRbeta CDR3 sequencing. Per the authors' processing: The R programming language was used for clonal analysis of the TCRbeta CDR3 data. Comparing unstimulated samples against CFSE-low samples taken after the reaction was how alloreactive CD4+ and CD8+ clones were defined. By matching sequences to the repertoires of sorted unstimulated Treg and non-Treg cells, each alloreactive CD4+ clone was assigned a regulatory or non-regulatory origin. TCRdb holds this immuneACCESS table with in-frame rearrangements only. Some clones are missing; in checked studies, unresolved V genes explain under half, and the rest has no known cause. V and J calls and clone size are copied from that table; D and trimming were computed from the DNA. The sample table shows tens of thousands of clones, and 91% are seen once. The ten largest clones add up to around 29% of the sample.

Sorted unstimulated T cells, along with proliferating T cells recovered from mixed lymphocyte reactions, underwent TCRbeta CDR3 sequencing. Fresh whole blood from some eleven HLA-typed healthy donors was used to isolate PBMCs. The TCR comes from a human donor in good health. The material sequenced was CD8+ T cells sorted from blood. The sequence joins TRBV5-4 to TRBJ2-7; no D segment can be confidently identified. The nucleotides read TGTGCCAGCAGCTTAGACCCCTCCTACGAGCAGTACTTC. This codes for CASSLDPSYEQYF.